This entry lists 11 T cell receptor beta chains sequenced from one sample in a study of blood T cell repertoires in COVID-19. Produced via immunoSEQ multiplex PCR; TCRdb's table is partial and in-frame only. The sample lists some 74,000 clones; 80% to 90% were seen once. Material: peripheral blood. These receptors were taken from a woman older than 75 with active or convalescent COVID-19.

The rearrangement uses TRBV5-1 and TRBJ1-4; 9 bases fit TRBD1. CDR3 length equals 15 residues. Germline CDR1 is SGHRS and CDR2 is YFSETQ. The J segment lost 5 bases and the V segment lost 0 bases, leaving 2 bases of the junction unmatched. Written as DNA, the CDR3 is TGCGCCAGCAGCTTGGGCGGGACAGGGAATGAAAAACTGTTTTTT. It translates to CASSLGGTGNEKLFF.

This chain connects TRBV28 to TRBJ2-7; possible D gene TRBD1, 5 bases. V gave up 7 bases and J gave up 3 bases, with 22 bases separating them. Per germline, CDR1 MDHEN and CDR2 SYDVKM. The CDR3 consists of 16 residues. CDR3 loop: CASTPPGVQGYYEQYF. CDR3 nucleotide sequence: TGTGCCAGCACCCCCCCTGGTGTGCAGGGTTACTACGAGCAGTACTTC.

The gene calls are TRBV5-8 and TRBJ2-1; unclear D gene. The CDR3 has 16 residues. Between the trimmed V and J ends, which lost 5 bases and 0 bases, there was a span of 15 bases. The V gene's germline CDR1 is SGHTS and CDR2 YDEGEE. CDR3 sequence: CASSRHASSSYNEQFF. In nucleotides, the CDR3 is TGTGCCAGCAGTCGTCATGCTTCGAGCTCCTACAATGAGCAGTTCTTC.

The chain carries TRBV7-2 and TRBJ2-3; TRBD2 aligns across 9 bases. The ends lost 3 bases at V and 6 bases at J; junction bases unmatched: 7. From germline, CDR1 is SGHTA and CDR2 FQGNSA. The CDR3 is 15 residues long. The CDR3 DNA sequence: TGTGCCAGCAGCTTTAGCGGGAGCTCGGCGGATACGCAGTATTTT. Translating gives CASSFSGSSADTQYF.

The rearrangement links TRBV27 to TRBJ1-6, with D tentatively TRBD1 (5 bases). This CDR3 region has 15 residues. Per germline, CDR1 MNHEY and CDR2 SMNVEV (reference sequence). V was trimmed by 2 bases and J by 9 bases, leaving 14 bases between them. As DNA, the CDR3 is TGTGCCAGCAGTTTACAAAGGGGCAGCATTTCACCCCTCCACTTT. Its protein is CASSLQRGSISPLHF.

The chain couples TRBV5-8 to TRBJ2-6, with 10 nucleotides matching TRBD1. With 4 bases clipped from V and 8 bases from J, the junction kept 9 bases outside the gene matches. Germline lookup yields CDR1 SGHTS and CDR2 YDEGEE. The CDR3 sequence is 16 residues long. CDR3 loop: CASSAGQGVFTNVLTF. As DNA, the CDR3 is TGTGCCAGCAGCGCCGGACAGGGGGTGTTCACCAACGTCCTGACTTTC.

The V call is TRBV3-1 (or the pseudogene TRBV3-2), the J call TRBJ1-5; D possibly corresponds to TRBD1 (6 bases). The V and J ends lost 2 bases and 1 base respectively, with 9 bases between them. Germline lookup yields CDR1 LGHDT and CDR2 YNNKEL (reference sequence). This CDR3 spans 15 amino acids. DNA for the CDR3: TGTGCCAGCAGCCAACGGGGGGCGAGCAATCAGCCCCAGCATTTT. This gives the protein CASSQRGASNQPQHF.

The rearrangement joins TRBV28 to TRBJ2-3; weak D call: TRBD2 (6 bases). Germline CDR1 and CDR2: MDHEN and SYDVKM. CDR3 size: 14 residues. Trimming took off 3 bases at V and 2 bases at J, with 9 bases between the two ends. The CDR3 DNA reads TGTGCCAGCAGTTTCCCGGGGGACACAGATACGCAGTATTTT. Translation: CASSFPGDTDTQYF.

The chain combines TRBV4-1 with TRBJ1-5, with D perhaps TRBD1 (6 bases). Trimming cost V 3 bases and J 3 bases, with 21 bases left between them. The CDR3 has 18 residues. Looked up from germline, CDR1 is MGHRA and CDR2 is YSYEKL. The CDR3 here is CASSQTPIDTGTNQPQHF. In DNA form, the CDR3 reads TGCGCCAGCAGCCAGACACCCATCGACACAGGGACCAATCAGCCCCAGCATTTT.

V is TRBV28 and J is TRBJ1-1, with D perhaps TRBD1 (6 bases). CDR3 length: 16 amino acids. Trimming removed 6 bases at V and 6 bases at J, with 23 bases between. Germline CDR1 is MDHEN and CDR2 is SYDVKM. CDR3 protein: CASSIGGGGTYAEAFF. Written as DNA, the CDR3 is TGTGCCAGCAGCATTGGGGGAGGGGGTACTTACGCTGAAGCTTTCTTT.

The J gene is TRBJ2-7, the V gene TRBV6-2 or TRBV6-3, with 10 bases that match TRBD2. The CDR3 covers 17 residues. V lost 2 bases to trimming and J lost 6 bases; unmatched junction nucleotides: 13. Germline values: CDR1 MNHEY, CDR2 SVGEGT. For the CDR3, the DNA is TGTGCCAGCAGTTACGGTGCAGCGGGAGGGCCGGAGGGCGAGCAGTACTTC. The encoded protein is CASSYGAAGGPEGEQYF.